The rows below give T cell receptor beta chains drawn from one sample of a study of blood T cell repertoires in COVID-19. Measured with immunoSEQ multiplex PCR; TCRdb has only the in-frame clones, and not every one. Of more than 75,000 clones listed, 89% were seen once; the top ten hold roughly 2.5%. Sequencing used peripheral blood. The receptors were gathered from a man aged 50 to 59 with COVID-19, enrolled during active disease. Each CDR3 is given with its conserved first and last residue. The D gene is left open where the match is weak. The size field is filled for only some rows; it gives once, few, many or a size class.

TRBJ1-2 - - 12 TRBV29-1 CSVSGVLGGYTF TGCAGCGTATCAGGGGTTCTGGGTGGCTACACCTTC
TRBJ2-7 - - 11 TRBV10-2 CASSDLYEQYF TGCGCCAGCAGTGACTTGTACGAGCAGTACTTC
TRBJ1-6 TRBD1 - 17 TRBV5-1 CASSLWGQGNSNSPLHF TGCGCCAGCAGCTTGTGGGGACAGGGTAATTCTAATTCACCCCTCCACTTT
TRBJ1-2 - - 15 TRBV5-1 CASSLALAGPDGYTF TGCGCCAGCAGCTTGGCCCTCGCGGGACCGGATGGCTACACCTTC
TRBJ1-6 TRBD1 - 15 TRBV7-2 CASSLGQGAGSPLHF TGTGCCAGCAGCTTGGGACAGGGGGCAGGCTCACCCCTCCACTTT
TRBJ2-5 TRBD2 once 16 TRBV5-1 CASSLGSSGVVKDQYF TGCGCCAGCAGCTTGGGGTCTAGCGGCGTCGTAAAGGACCAGTACTTC
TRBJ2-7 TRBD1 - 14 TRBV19 CASRMTGGPYEQYF TGTGCCAGTAGAATGACAGGGGGCCCCTACGAGCAGTACTTC
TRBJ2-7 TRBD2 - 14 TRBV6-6 CASRRGGSSYEQYF TGTGCCAGCAGGCGCGGGGGGAGCTCCTACGAGCAGTACTTC
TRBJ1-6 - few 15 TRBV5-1 CASSPFDRTNSPLHF TGCGCCAGCAGCCCCTTCGACAGGACTAATTCACCCCTCCACTTT
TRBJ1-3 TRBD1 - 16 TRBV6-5 CASSWTGSFSGNTIYF TGTGCCAGCAGTTGGACAGGGTCTTTCTCTGGAAACACCATATATTTT
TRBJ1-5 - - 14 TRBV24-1 CATSSGSGNQPQHF TGTGCCACCAGTAGCGGTTCTGGCAATCAGCCCCAGCATTTT
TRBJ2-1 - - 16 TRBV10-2 CASSPDWSGVLDEQFF TGCGCCAGCAGCCCGGACTGGTCCGGTGTTCTAGATGAGCAGTTCTTC
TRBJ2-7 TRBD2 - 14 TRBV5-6 CASRWRGGVYEQYF TGTGCCAGCAGATGGCGGGGAGGGGTCTACGAGCAGTACTTC
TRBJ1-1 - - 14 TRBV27 CASTQGGGFTEAFF TGTGCCAGCACTCAGGGAGGAGGATTTACTGAAGCTTTCTTT
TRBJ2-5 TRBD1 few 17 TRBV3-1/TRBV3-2 CASSQDRGPGVQETQYF TGTGCCAGCAGCCAGGACAGGGGGCCCGGGGTTCAAGAGACCCAGTACTTC
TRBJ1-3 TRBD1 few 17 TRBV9 CASSVGGSTGTGNTIYF TGTGCCAGCAGCGTCGGGGGCTCGACAGGGACTGGAAACACCATATATTTT
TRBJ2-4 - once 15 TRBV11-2 CASSPRVGQLDIQYF TGTGCCAGCAGCCCCCGGGTTGGACAGCTGGACATTCAGTACTTC
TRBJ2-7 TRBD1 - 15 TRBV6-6 CASSDWTGSSYEQYF TGTGCCAGCAGTGATTGGACAGGAAGCTCCTACGAGCAGTACTTC
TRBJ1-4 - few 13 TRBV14 CASSRGGAEKLFF TGTGCCAGCAGCCGGGGAGGGGCGGAAAAACTGTTTTTT
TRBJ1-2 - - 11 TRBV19 CASRGTYGYTF TGTGCCAGTAGAGGGACTTATGGCTACACCTTC
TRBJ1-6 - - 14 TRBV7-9 CASSDQGSNSPLHF TGTGCCAGCAGCGATCAGGGGTCTAATTCACCCCTCCACTTT
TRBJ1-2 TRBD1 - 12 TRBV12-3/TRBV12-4 CASSNQGVGYTF TGTGCCAGCAGTAACCAGGGGGTCGGCTACACCTTC
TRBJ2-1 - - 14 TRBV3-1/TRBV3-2 CASSQDYTPGEQFF TGTGCCAGCAGCCAGGACTATACCCCCGGGGAGCAGTTCTTC
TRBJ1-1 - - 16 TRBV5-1 CASSLVGEPMNTEAFF TGCGCCAGCAGCTTGGTAGGGGAACCCATGAACACTGAAGCTTTCTTT
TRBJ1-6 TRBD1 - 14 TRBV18 CASSPRTGDSPLHF TGTGCCAGCTCACCGAGGACAGGGGATTCACCCCTCCACTTT
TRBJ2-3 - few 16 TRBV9 CASSVGRGSSTDTQYF TGTGCCAGCAGCGTGGGGCGTGGATCTAGCACAGATACGCAGTATTTT
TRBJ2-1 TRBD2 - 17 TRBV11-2 CASSLTSGTSGVNGQFF TGTGCCAGCAGCTTAACTTCGGGGACTAGCGGGGTAAACGGGCAGTTCTTC
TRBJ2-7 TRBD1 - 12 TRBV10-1 CARARGLYEQYF TGCGCCAGAGCGAGGGGGCTGTACGAGCAGTACTTC
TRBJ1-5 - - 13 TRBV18 CASSPAVRQPQHF TGTGCCAGCTCACCAGCGGTAAGACAGCCCCAGCATTTT
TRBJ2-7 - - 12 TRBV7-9 CASSLPGNEQYF TGTGCCAGCAGCTTGCCGGGAAACGAGCAGTACTTC
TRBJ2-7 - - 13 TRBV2 CASSEGLLYEQYF TGTGCCAGCAGCGAGGGACTGCTCTACGAGCAGTACTTC
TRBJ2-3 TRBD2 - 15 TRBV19 CASSIVLAVTDTQYF TGTGCCAGTAGTATCGTACTAGCGGTCACAGATACGCAGTATTTT
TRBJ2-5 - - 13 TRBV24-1 CATASVNGETQYF TGTGCCACAGCGTCGGTTAACGGCGAGACCCAGTACTTC
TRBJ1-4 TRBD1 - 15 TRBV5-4 CASSQGGQGAEKLFF TGTGCCAGCAGCCAAGGGGGACAGGGGGCTGAAAAACTGTTTTTT
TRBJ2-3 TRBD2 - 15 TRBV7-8 CASSAGTSGPDTQYF TGTGCCAGCAGCGCCGGGACTAGCGGGCCAGATACGCAGTATTTT
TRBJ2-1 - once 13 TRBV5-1 CASSLRGFDEQFF TGCGCCAGCAGCTTGCGGGGTTTCGATGAGCAGTTCTTC
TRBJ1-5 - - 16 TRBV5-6 CASSLGGGPGAQPQHF TGTGCCAGCAGCCTCGGGGGAGGCCCCGGGGCTCAGCCCCAGCATTTT
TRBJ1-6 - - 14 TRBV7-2 CASSLDPNGSPLHF TGTGCCAGCAGCTTAGATCCCAACGGTTCACCCCTCCACTTT
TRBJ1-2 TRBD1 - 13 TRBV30 CAWTKGTAGGYTF TGTGCCTGGACTAAGGGGACAGCCGGGGGCTACACCTTC
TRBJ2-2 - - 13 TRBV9 CASSPANTGELFF TGTGCCAGCAGCCCGGCGAACACCGGGGAGCTGTTTTTT
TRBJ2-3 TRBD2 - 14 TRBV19 CATTSGGAGDTQYF TGTGCCACGACTAGCGGGGGGGCCGGAGATACGCAGTATTTT
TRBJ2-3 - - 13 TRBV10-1 CASSESLGDTQYF TGCGCCAGCAGTGAGTCTCTAGGAGATACGCAGTATTTT
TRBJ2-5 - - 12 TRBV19 CASSPFEGTQYF TGTGCCAGTAGCCCGTTCGAGGGGACCCAGTACTTC
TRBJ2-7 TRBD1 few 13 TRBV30 CAWTQGAEEEQYF TGTGCCTGGACACAGGGGGCGGAGGAGGAGCAGTACTTC
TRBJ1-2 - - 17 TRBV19 CASTYRRDTYTNYGYTF TGTGCCAGTACGTATAGAAGGGACACCTACACTAACTATGGCTACACCTTC
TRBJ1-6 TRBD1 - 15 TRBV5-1 CASSTRQGRDSPLHF TGCGCCAGCAGCACCCGACAGGGGAGGGATTCACCCCTCCACTTT
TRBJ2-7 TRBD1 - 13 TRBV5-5 CASSSRQGREQYF TGTGCCAGCAGTTCCAGACAGGGTCGCGAGCAGTACTTC
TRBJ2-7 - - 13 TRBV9 CASSPGGGNEQYF TGTGCCAGCAGCCCCGGGGGAGGCAACGAGCAGTACTTC
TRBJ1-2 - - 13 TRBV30 CAWSVRGGYGYTF TGTGCCTGGAGTGTACGGGGGGGCTATGGCTACACCTTC